This T cell receptor (beta chain) was profiled in a study of OX40 agonist ivuxolimab in advanced cancers. Study at large: Patients were infused with ivuxolimab every 2 weeks at 0.01 to 10 mg/kg. Findings and caveats of the study: There were also nonresponders showing low normalized T-cell clonal expansion. Clonal expansion in partial responders at 0.1-3.0 mg/kg ranked among the lowest.

Profiling relied on immunoSEQ multiplex PCR, and the TCRdb table lists in-frame clones only, not all of them. The sample has more than 70,000 clones; 80% to 90% are singletons. About this clone: Its antigen is still unknown.

Sequenced here: CD4+ or CD8+ T cells sorted from blood, sampled in a trial of the OX40 agonist ivuxolimab. The TCR originated in an adult with an advanced solid tumor such as melanoma, head and neck, liver or kidney cancer.

This CDR3 is CASSLRGFGEQYF. CDR3 sequence (DNA): TGTGCCAGCAGCTTAAGGGGATTCGGGGAGCAGTACTTC. The gene calls are TRBV7-3 and TRBJ2-7; D uncertain. V lost 1 base and J lost 7, with 11 bases in between. Germline-derived CDR1 and CDR2 are SGHTA and FQGTGA. The CDR3 is made up of 13 amino acids.